This TCR beta chain was retrieved from a study of T cells in Graves' hyperthyroidism and ophthalmopathy. Turning to the study itself: At the time of initial diagnosis and before any treatment, peripheral blood was collected.

RNA transcripts provided the source from which TCR beta CDR3 regions were amplified. The HTBI set primed first-round TCR CDR3 RT-PCR. From the multiplex PCR reads, TCRdb called clonotypes with MiXCR, one entry per CDR3 protein. The table has 500,000 to 600,000 distinct CDR3 sequences, 15% to 20% seen once. This clonotype appeared many times. Disease duration was under 3 months in the ophthalmopathy patients, who also had a Clinical Activity Score of at least 3 and a NOSPECS grade of at least 4. Based on clinical symptoms, serum thyroxine and TRAb, thyroid ultrasound and orbital computed tomography, diagnoses were reached. PBMCs were obtained from approximately 10 ml fresh peripheral blood. CDR1 and CDR2 (germline): SNHLY, FYNNEI. The CDR3 covers 18 residues. Germline trimming cut 1 base from V and 1 base from J; bases unmatched to any gene: 10.

The receptor's source is a man aged 40-55 years with Graves' ophthalmopathy. The sequenced sample was blood. The J gene is TRBJ2-5, the V gene TRBV2; 9 bases are a match to TRBD2. Here the CDR3 reads CASSEVQWSSGTQETQYF. For the CDR3, the DNA is TGTGCCAGCAGTGAAGTTCAGTGGTCTAGCGGGACCCAAGAGACCCAGTACTTC. Based on the CDR3 plus reference TRBV2 and TRBJ2-5, the full variable domain is EPEVTQTPSHQVTQMGQEVILRCVPISNHLYFYWYRQILGQKVEFLVSFYNNEISEKSEIFDDQFSVERPDGSNFTLKIRSTKLEDSAMYFCASSEVQWSSGTQETQYFGPGTRLLVL.